The source of this T cell receptor beta chain is a study of OX40 agonist ivuxolimab in advanced cancers. Findings of the study overall: Researchers did not establish what antigens the expanded peripheral T cells target. Expanded clones belonging to CD8+ T cells outnumbered, on average, those of CD4+. The study observed clonal expansion of CD4+ and CD8+ blood T cells by week 6 at 0.1 to 3.0 mg/kg.

Worth noting for this clone: As yet, its antigen is unknown.

Deletions cut 5 bases from V and 10 bases from J, with 17 bases between. In germline, CDR1 is LNHDA, CDR2 SQIVND (reference sequence). The CDR3 loop spans 13 amino acids. Patients had blood sampled at baseline and again on cycle 4 day 1 and cycle 7 day 1. TCRdb's copy holds only in-frame clones and misses some; the assay was immunoSEQ multiplex PCR. The table includes 65,000 to 90,000 clones, roughly 82% detected once. This specimen consisted of CD4+ or CD8+ T cells sorted from blood, obtained in a trial of the OX40 agonist ivuxolimab. The origin of this receptor is an adult with an advanced solid tumor such as melanoma, head and neck, liver or kidney cancer. V gene TRBV19 combines with J gene TRBJ2-5; D is uncertain. CDR3 nucleotides: TGTGCCAGTAGTCCCCAACTCCGGTTGGACCAGTACTTC. Encoded protein: CASSPQLRLDQYF.